The following is a T cell receptor (beta chain) sequence with its context. The data originate from a study of blood T cell repertoires in COVID-19. Study at large: In each case, the material was cDNA or gDNA derived from T cells, B-cell-depleted T cells, or PBMCs.

Trimming removed 4 bases from V and 0 bases from J; junction bases left unmatched: 2. In germline, CDR1 is SGHRS, CDR2 YFSETQ. The CDR3 runs 17 residues. Per the original methods: Reference gene primer amplification yielded estimated nucleated cell counts. Here immunoSEQ multiplex PCR was the method, and the copy in TCRdb shows in-frame clones only, minus some. V and J calls and clone size are as listed in that table; D and trimming were resolved from the DNA. This table has over 150,000 clones, approximately 86% appearing once. The rearrangement joins TRBV5-1 to TRBJ2-3; 16 nucleotides line up with TRBD2. The sequencing input was peripheral blood. The sequence was collected from a middle-aged man with active or convalescent COVID-19. Here the CDR3 DNA reads TGCGCCAGCAGCGGGACTAGCGGGAGGGCAAGCACAGATACGCAGTATTTT. It encodes CASSGTSGRASTDTQYF.